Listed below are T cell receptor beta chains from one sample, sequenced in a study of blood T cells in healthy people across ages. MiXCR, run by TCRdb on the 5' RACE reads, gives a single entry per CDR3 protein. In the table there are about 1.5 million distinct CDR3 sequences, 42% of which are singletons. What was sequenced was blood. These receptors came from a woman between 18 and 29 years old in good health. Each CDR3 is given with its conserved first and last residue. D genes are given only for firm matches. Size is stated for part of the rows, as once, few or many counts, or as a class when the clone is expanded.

CASSLPRGQETQYF | TGCGCCAGCAGCTTACCCAGGGGGCAAGAGACCCAGTACTTC | TRBV5-1 | 14 | TRBJ2-5 | TRBD1 | few
CASGEAYGYTF | TGTGCCAGCGGGGAGGCCTATGGCTACACCTTC | TRBV7-9 | 11 | TRBJ1-2 | - | -
CSARDRDRGALNTEAFF | TGCAGTGCTAGAGATAGGGACAGGGGCGCTTTGAACACTGAAGCTTTCTTT | TRBV20-1 | 17 | TRBJ1-1 | TRBD1 | few
CASSQDAAGRYNEQFF | TGCGCCAGCAGCCAAGATGCAGCGGGGAGATACAATGAGCAGTTCTTC | TRBV4-1 | 16 | TRBJ2-1 | TRBD2 | few
CAPSNGSSYEQYF | TGTGCCCCGAGTAACGGATCCAGCTACGAGCAGTACTTC | TRBV30 | 13 | TRBJ2-7 | - | -
CASSQERAREQYF | TGCGCCAGCAGCCAAGAAAGGGCACGCGAGCAGTACTTC | TRBV4-3 | 13 | TRBJ2-7 | - | few
CASRSDRYSSYTF | TGTGCCAGCAGATCGGACAGATATAGTAGCTACACCTTC | TRBV2 | 13 | TRBJ1-2 | - | -
CASSQARAANTQYF | TGTGCCAGCAGCCAAGCCCGGGCAGCTAATACGCAGTATTTT | TRBV14 | 14 | TRBJ2-3 | - | -
CSDRDRWEKLFF | TGCAGCGACCGGGACAGGTGGGAAAAACTGTTTTTT | TRBV29-1 | 12 | TRBJ1-4 | TRBD1 | once
CASSYSILRTGTSSGANVLTF | TGTGCCAGCAGTTACTCGATCCTTCGGACAGGGACCTCCTCTGGGGCCAACGTCCTGACTTTC | TRBV6-5 | 21 | TRBJ2-6 | TRBD1 | -
CASSQGHPNYGYTF | TGTGCCAGCAGCCAAGGACACCCAAACTATGGCTACACCTTC | TRBV3-1 | 14 | TRBJ1-2 | - | -
CASSEQVRDYQETQYF | TGTGCCAGCAGCGAACAGGTGCGGGACTACCAAGAGACCCAGTACTTC | TRBV3-1 | 16 | TRBJ2-5 | - | -
CASTHRVRNQPQHF | TGTGCCAGCACCCACAGGGTACGGAATCAGCCCCAGCATTTT | TRBV12-3/TRBV12-4 | 14 | TRBJ1-5 | - | -
CASSLTGKSSPLHF | TGTGCCAGCAGCTTAACAGGGAAGTCGTCACCCCTCCACTTT | TRBV7-9 | 14 | TRBJ1-6 | - | -
CASSLRGGGHTEAFF | TGTGCCAGCAGTTTAAGGGGAGGGGGCCACACTGAAGCTTTCTTT | TRBV12-3/TRBV12-4 | 15 | TRBJ1-1 | TRBD1 | -
CATSAPWGQGGSTDTQYF | TGTGCCACCAGTGCCCCTTGGGGACAGGGGGGCAGCACAGATACGCAGTATTTT | TRBV24-1 | 18 | TRBJ2-3 | TRBD1 | -
CASSLVVRRVETQYF | TGTGCCAGCAGCTTAGTAGTTAGGCGGGTGGAGACCCAGTACTTC | TRBV7-2 | 15 | TRBJ2-5 | - | -
CASSMTDQPQHF | TGTGCCAGCAGCATGACAGATCAGCCCCAGCATTTT | TRBV25-1 | 12 | TRBJ1-5 | - | -